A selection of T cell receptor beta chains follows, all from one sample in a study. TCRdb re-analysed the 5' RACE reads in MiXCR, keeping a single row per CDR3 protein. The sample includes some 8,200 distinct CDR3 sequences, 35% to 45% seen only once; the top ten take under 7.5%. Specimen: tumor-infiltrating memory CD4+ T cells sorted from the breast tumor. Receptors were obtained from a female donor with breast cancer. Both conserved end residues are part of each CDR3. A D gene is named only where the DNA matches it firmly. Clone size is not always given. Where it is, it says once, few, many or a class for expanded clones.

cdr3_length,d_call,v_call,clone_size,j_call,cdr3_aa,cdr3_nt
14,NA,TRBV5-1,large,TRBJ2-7,CASRVDSSPYEQYF,TGCGCCAGCAGGGTTGACAGCAGTCCCTACGAGCAGTACTTC
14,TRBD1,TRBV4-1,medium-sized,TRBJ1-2,CASSPRQGVGGYTF,TGCGCCAGCAGCCCCAGACAGGGTGTGGGTGGCTACACCTTC
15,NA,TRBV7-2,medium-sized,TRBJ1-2,CASSTSLNSNYGYTF,TGTGCCAGCAGCACATCCCTAAACTCCAACTATGGCTACACCTTC
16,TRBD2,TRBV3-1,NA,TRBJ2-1,CASSRASGNSYNEQFF,TGTGCCAGCAGCCGCGCGAGCGGGAACTCCTACAATGAGCAGTTCTTC
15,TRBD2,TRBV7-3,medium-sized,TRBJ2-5,CASSLIGGGQETQYF,TGTGCCAGCAGCTTAATTGGCGGGGGACAAGAGACCCAGTACTTC
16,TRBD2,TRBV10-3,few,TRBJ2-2,CAITGDAGGSSGELSF,TGTGCCATCACTGGAGATGCGGGAGGGTCATCCGGGGAGCTGTCTTTT
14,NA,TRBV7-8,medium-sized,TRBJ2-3,CASSFDWLRDTQYF,TGTGCCAGCAGTTTCGACTGGTTGAGGGATACGCAGTATTTT
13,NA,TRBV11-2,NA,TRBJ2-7,CASSSRLVSEQYF,TGTGCCAGCAGCTCGCGACTAGTTAGCGAGCAGTACTTC
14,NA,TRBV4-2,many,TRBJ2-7,CASSQTTTSYEQYF,TGTGCCAGCAGCCAAACAACAACTTCCTACGAGCAGTACTTC
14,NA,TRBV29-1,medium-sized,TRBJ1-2,CSAKPPGTLRGYTF,TGCAGCGCAAAACCCCCTGGTACATTAAGAGGTTACACCTTC
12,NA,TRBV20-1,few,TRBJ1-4,CSARKNNEKLFF,TGCAGTGCTAGAAAGAATAATGAAAAACTGTTTTTT
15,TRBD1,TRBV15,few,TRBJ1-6,CATSARDRGDSPLHF,TGTGCCACCAGCGCCCGGGACAGGGGGGACTCACCCCTCCACTTT
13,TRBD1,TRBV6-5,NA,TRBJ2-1,CATGTGFYNEQFF,TGTGCCACCGGGACAGGGTTCTACAATGAGCAGTTCTTC
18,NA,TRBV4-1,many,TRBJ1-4,CASSHPRGRLATNEKLFF,TGCGCCAGCAGCCACCCCAGAGGGCGGCTAGCAACTAATGAAAAACTGTTTTTT
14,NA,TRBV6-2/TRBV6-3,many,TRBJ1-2,CASHKPSRLRGYTF,TGTGCCAGCCATAAACCCTCTCGATTGCGGGGCTACACCTTC
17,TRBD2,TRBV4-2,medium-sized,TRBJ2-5,CASSQALRLAGGGTQYF,TGTGCCAGCAGCCAGGCCCTGAGGCTAGCGGGCGGAGGGACCCAGTACTTC
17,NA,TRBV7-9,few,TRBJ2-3,CASSLESAGPLTDTRYF,TGTGCCAGCAGCTTAGAGTCCGCGGGACCCCTCACAGATACGCGGTATTTT
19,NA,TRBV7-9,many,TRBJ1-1,CASSLFGHRLTYMNTEAFF,TGTGCCAGCAGCTTATTTGGACACCGACTGACTTACATGAACACTGAAGCTTTCTTT
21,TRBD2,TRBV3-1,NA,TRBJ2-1,CASSQDFSSGSHFSGANEQFF,TGTGCCAGCAGCCAAGATTTCTCTAGCGGGAGCCATTTTAGTGGGGCGAATGAGCAGTTCTTC
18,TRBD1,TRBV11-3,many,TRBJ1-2,CASSLSFRVAGTGNGYTF,TGTGCCAGCAGCTTAAGTTTCCGGGTAGCCGGGACAGGCAATGGCTACACCTTC
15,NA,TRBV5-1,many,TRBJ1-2,CASSLGWADQGRYTF,TGCGCCAGCAGCTTGGGTTGGGCTGACCAGGGACGCTACACCTTC
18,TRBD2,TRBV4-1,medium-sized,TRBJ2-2,CASSQDAGTSAKGGELFF,TGCGCCAGCAGCCAGGACGCCGGGACTAGCGCTAAGGGCGGGGAGCTGTTTTTT
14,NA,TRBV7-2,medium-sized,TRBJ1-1,CASSSQGGKTEAFF,TGTGCCAGCAGCTCACAGGGAGGAAAGACTGAAGCTTTCTTT
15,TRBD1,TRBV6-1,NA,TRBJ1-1,CATTGTGGFPTEAFF,TGTGCCACCACCGGGACAGGGGGCTTCCCCACTGAAGCTTTCTTT
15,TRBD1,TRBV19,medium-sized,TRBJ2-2,CASSRTGINTGELFF,TGTGCCAGTAGTAGGACAGGGATAAACACCGGGGAGCTGTTTTTT
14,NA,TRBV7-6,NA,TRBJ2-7,CASSLADPFYEQYF,TGTGCCAGCAGCTTAGCGGATCCTTTCTACGAGCAGTACTTC
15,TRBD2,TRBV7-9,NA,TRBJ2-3,CASSPTSGNYNEQYF,TGTGCCAGCAGCCCTACTAGCGGAAACTACAATGAGCAGTATTTT
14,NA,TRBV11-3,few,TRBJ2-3,CASSLAAGTDTQYF,TGTGCCAGCAGCTTGGCCGCGGGCACAGATACGCAGTATTTT
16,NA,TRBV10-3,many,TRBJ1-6,CAISESTLAVNSPLHF,TGTGCCATCAGTGAGTCGACTCTGGCAGTTAATTCACCCCTCCACTTT
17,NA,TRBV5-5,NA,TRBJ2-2,CASSLRLDVANTGELFF,TGTGCCAGCAGCTTGCGGCTGGACGTCGCGAACACCGGGGAGCTGTTTTTT
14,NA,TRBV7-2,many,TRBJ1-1,CASSWRQRNTEAFF,TGTGCCAGCAGCTGGAGACAGCGCAACACTGAAGCTTTCTTT
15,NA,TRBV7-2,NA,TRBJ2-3,CASSLSTVNTDTQYF,TGTGCCAGCAGCTTGTCGACGGTTAACACAGATACGCAGTATTTT
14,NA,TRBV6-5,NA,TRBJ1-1,CASSYPTGNTEAFF,TGTGCCAGCAGTTACCCAACAGGAAACACTGAGGCTTTCTTT
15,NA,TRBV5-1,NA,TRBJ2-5,CASSLGRSGRETQYF,TGCGCCAGCAGCTTGGGGCGCTCAGGACGTGAGACCCAGTACTTC
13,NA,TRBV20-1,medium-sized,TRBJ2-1,CSPGRRSYNEQFF,TGCAGCCCGGGTCGAAGGTCCTACAATGAGCAGTTCTTC
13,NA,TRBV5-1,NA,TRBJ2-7,CASSSTDLYEQYF,TGCGCCAGCAGCTCGACAGACTTATACGAGCAGTACTTC
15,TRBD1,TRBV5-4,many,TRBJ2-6,CASRGQGSGANVLTF,TGTGCCAGCAGGGGACAGGGCTCTGGGGCCAACGTCCTGACTTTC
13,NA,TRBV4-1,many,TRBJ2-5,CASSLGSQETQYF,TGCGCCAGCAGCCTTGGGAGCCAAGAGACCCAGTACTTC